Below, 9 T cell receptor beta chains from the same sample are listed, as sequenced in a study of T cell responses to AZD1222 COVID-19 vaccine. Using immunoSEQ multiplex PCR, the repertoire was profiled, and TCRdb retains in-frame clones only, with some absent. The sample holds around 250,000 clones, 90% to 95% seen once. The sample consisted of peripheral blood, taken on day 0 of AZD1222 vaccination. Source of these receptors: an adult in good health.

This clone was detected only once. CDR3 residues: CSVVLEAYEQYF. The CDR3 region has the DNA TGCAGCGTGGTACTGGAGGCCTACGAGCAGTACTTC. The chain joins TRBV29-1 to TRBJ2-7; D perhaps matches TRBD2 (5 bases). The CDR3 spans 12 residues. Germline-derived CDR1 and CDR2 are SQVTM and ANQGSEA. V lost 6 bases and J 2 bases, leaving 11 bases between the germline ends.

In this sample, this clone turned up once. In DNA form, the CDR3 reads TGTGCCAGCAGCCTCTTACACCGGGCAGACACTGAAGCTTTCTTT. Its translation is CASSLLHRADTEAFF. The chain employs TRBV3-1 (or the pseudogene TRBV3-2) and TRBJ1-1; D is unresolved. Per the germline V gene, CDR1 is LGHDT and CDR2 is YNNKEL (reference sequence). This CDR3 spans 15 amino acids. Trimming removed 4 bases from V and 3 bases from J, with 15 bases in between.

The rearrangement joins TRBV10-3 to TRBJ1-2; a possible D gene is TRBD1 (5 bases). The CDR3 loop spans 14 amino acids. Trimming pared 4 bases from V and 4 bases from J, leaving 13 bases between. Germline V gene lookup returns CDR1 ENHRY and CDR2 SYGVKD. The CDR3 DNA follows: TGTGCCATCAGTGGGGGGGACGGACCCTATGGCTACACCTTC. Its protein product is CAISGGDGPYGYTF.

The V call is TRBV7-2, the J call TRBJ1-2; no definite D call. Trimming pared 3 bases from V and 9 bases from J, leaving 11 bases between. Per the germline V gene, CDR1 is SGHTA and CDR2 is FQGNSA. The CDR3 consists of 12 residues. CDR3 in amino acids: CASSLRRESYTF. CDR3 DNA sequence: TGTGCCAGCAGCTTGAGGAGGGAGAGCTACACCTTC. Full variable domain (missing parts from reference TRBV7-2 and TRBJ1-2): GAGVSQSPSNKVTEKGKDVELRCDPISGHTALYWYRQSLGQGLEFLIYFQGNSAPDKSGLPSDRFSAERTGGSVSTLTIQRTQQEDSAVYLCASSLRRESYTFGSGTRLTVV.

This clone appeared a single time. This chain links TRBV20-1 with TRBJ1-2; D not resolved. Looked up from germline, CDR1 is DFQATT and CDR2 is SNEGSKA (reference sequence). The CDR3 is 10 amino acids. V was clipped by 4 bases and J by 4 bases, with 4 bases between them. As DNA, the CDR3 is TGCAGTGCTATACTCTATGGCTACACCTTC. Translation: CSAILYGYTF.

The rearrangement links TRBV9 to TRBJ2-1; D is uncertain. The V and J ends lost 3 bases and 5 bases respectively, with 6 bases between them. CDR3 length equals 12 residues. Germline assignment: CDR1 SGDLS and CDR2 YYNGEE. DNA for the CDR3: TGTGCCAGCAGCGGCCCCCACAATGAGCAGTTCTTC. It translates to CASSGPHNEQFF.

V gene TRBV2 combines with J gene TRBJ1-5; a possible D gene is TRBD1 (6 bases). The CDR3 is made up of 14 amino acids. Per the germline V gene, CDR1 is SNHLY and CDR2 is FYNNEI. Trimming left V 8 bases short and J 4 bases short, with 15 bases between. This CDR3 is CASGRVRGNQPQHF. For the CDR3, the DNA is TGTGCCAGCGGCCGTGTCAGGGGTAATCAGCCCCAGCATTTT.

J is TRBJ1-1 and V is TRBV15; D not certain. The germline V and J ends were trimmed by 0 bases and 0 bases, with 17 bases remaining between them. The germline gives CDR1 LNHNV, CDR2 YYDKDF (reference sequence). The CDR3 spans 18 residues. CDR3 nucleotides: TGTGCCACCAGCAGAGATCCGTTAATCGGGCAGATGAACACTGAAGCTTTCTTT. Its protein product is CATSRDPLIGQMNTEAFF.

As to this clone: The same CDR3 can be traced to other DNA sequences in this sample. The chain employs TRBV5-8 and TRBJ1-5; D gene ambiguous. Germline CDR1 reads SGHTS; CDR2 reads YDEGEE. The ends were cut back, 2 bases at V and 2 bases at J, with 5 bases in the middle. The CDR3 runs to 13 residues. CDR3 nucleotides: TGTGCCAGCAGCTTCCGCGGCAATCAGCCCCAGCATTTT. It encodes CASSFRGNQPQHF.